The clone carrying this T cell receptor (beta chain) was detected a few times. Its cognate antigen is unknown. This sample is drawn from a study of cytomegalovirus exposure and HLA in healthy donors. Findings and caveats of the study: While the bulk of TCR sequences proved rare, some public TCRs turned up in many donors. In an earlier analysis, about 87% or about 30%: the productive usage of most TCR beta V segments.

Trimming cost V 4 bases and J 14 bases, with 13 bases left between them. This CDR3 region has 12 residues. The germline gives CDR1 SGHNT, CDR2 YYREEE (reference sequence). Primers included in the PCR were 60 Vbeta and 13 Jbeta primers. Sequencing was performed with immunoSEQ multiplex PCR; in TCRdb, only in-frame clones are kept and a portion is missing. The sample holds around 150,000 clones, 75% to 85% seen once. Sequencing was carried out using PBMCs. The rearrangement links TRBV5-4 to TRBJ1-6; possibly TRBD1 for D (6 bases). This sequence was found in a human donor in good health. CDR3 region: CASSTINRALHF. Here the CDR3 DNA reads TGTGCCAGCAGCACCATAAACAGGGCCCTCCACTTT.